This T cell receptor (beta chain) was documented in a study of early T cells in non-severe SARS-CoV-2 infection. Study-level background: Whole-blood bulk RNA, unsorted, was sequenced, and chains were unpaired. Study-level findings and limits: Database matching using VDJdb favored anti-spike CD8 responses, with private and CD4 specificities left missing.

A few counts support this clonotype. What it recognizes is unknown. TCRdb re-called the 5' RACE reads with MiXCR, one entry per CDR3 protein. This table holds about 40,000 distinct CDR3 sequences, roughly 5% found once. This CDR3 comprises 13 residues. Per germline, CDR1 MDHEN and CDR2 SYDVKM. V shed 1 base and J shed 6 bases, with 9 bases lying between them. The genes are TRBV28 and TRBJ1-1; D not resolved. This sequence originates from an adult who was a healthcare worker with PCR-confirmed SARS-CoV-2 infection or an uninfected control (not recorded which). Sequencing input: whole blood. CDR3 sequence: CASSLFSRPEAFF. CDR3 bases: TGTGCCAGCAGTTTATTTTCCAGACCTGAAGCTTTCTTT.